One sample yielded the 5 T cell receptor beta chains listed below, sequenced in a study of beta chain features in type 1 diabetes. Sequencing targeted expressed TCRB transcripts, as all isolated RNA had been reverse transcribed. Using immunoSEQ multiplex PCR, the repertoire was profiled, and TCRdb retains in-frame clones only, with some absent. The sample holds hundreds of thousands of clones; over 13% are singletons and the top ten take approximately 0.039%. The study, taken as a whole, reports: All four CD4+ subsets of Type 1 diabetes patients contained TCRB CDR3s that were moderately but significantly shorter.

The antigens of these receptors remain unknown. The sequenced sample was naive CD4+ T cells from blood. These receptors were taken from a young man with type 1 diabetes.

This clone came up a few times. The gene calls are TRBV4-2 and TRBJ1-4, with 8 bases lining up with TRBD1. The CDR3 loop spans 14 amino acids. Germline V gives CDR1 LGHNA, CDR2 YNFKEQ. V dropped 1 base and J dropped 8; count of bases not matched to a gene: 3. CDR3 region: CASSQGTGSEKLFF. The CDR3 DNA reads as TGTGCCAGCAGCCAAGGGACAGGGAGCGAAAAACTGTTTTTT.

V and J are TRBV11-2 and TRBJ2-1, with 7 bases aligning to TRBD2. V was pared by 1 base and J by 8 bases, with 5 bases of the junction left unmatched. Germline V gene lookup returns CDR1 SGHAT and CDR2 FQNNGV. This CDR3 has 14 residues. CDR3 amino acids: CASSLAAGVDEQFF. The DNA of the CDR3 is TGTGCCAGCAGCTTAGCGGCGGGGGTGGATGAGCAGTTCTTC. The entire variable domain, with the rest obtained from reference TRBV11-2 and TRBJ2-1, is as follows: EAGVAQSPRYKIIEKRQSVAFWCNPISGHATLYWYQQILGQGPKLLIQFQNNGVVDDSQLPKDRFSAERLKGVDSTLKIQPAKLEDSAVYLCASSLAAGVDEQFFGPGTRLTVL.

This clone was counted a few times. The chain combines TRBV28 with TRBJ1-1; no clear D gene. Trimming shortened V by 6 bases and J by 7 bases, and 9 bases separated the two germline ends. Germline CDR1 reads MDHEN; CDR2 reads SYDVKM. The CDR3 has 11 amino acids. CDR3 nucleotides: TGTGCCAGCAGATGGAAGTTTGAAGCTTTCTTT. Translated: CASRWKFEAFF. The variable domain in full, with the rest retrieved from reference TRBV28 and TRBJ1-1, is DVKVTQSSRYLVKRTGEKVFLECVQDMDHENMFWYRQDPGLGLRLIYFSYDVKMKEKGDIPEGYSVSREKKERFSLILESASTNQTSMYLCASRWKFEAFFGQGTRLTVV.

The chain couples TRBV5-4 to TRBJ2-1; D might be TRBD2 (6 bases). The V and J ends lost 0 bases and 8 bases respectively, with 24 bases between them. Looked up from germline, CDR1 is SGHNT and CDR2 is YYREEE (reference sequence). This CDR3 contains 18 residues. Here the CDR3 reads CASSLGASAAKRLHEQFF. The CDR3 nucleotides are TGTGCCAGCAGCTTGGGGGCTAGCGCCGCGAAGAGGTTGCATGAGCAGTTCTTC.

This clone was detected a few times. The chain uses TRBV29-1 and TRBJ1-1, with unresolved D. Germline loops: CDR1 SQVTM, CDR2 ANQGSEA. This CDR3 has 14 amino acids. The ends were cut back, 6 bases at V and 0 bases at J, with 14 bases in the middle. In DNA, the CDR3 is TGCAGCGTCCGGACGGGGTGGATGAACACTGAAGCTTTCTTT. Translated, it gives CSVRTGWMNTEAFF.